Sequencing of this T cell receptor (beta chain) was carried out in a study of T-cell memory formation after mild COVID-19. Study as a whole: The TCR clusters were mostly specific to one donor. General study findings and limits: Mainly in CM and EM were contracting CD4+ clones; CD8+ were in EMRA. SARS-CoV-2 specificity was not confirmed for second-wave clones peaking on day 37.

As concerns this clonotype: The antigen is not known.

TCRdb analysed the 5' RACE reads with MiXCR anew, one entry per CDR3 protein. The sample includes some 450,000 distinct CDR3 sequences, about 20% of them seen just once. Material for sequencing was PBMCs or a T cell subset sorted from them (not recorded which). This clonotype was sampled from an adult woman who had mild COVID-19 (a few samples of this study predate the infection). Cell type and time point are not known.

CDR3 nucleotide sequence: TGTGCCAGCAGCGCGTGGAGGGGACGGACCGTCGGGGAGACCCAGTACTTC. Translating it yields CASSAWRGRTVGETQYF. The chain carries TRBV9 and TRBJ2-5; a weak D match, TRBD2 (6 bases). The CDR3 length is 17 residues. Germline V gene data show CDR1 as SGDLS and CDR2 as YYNGEE. The germline V and J ends were trimmed by 3 bases and 5 bases, with 23 bases remaining between them.